This is a list of T cell receptor beta chains from one sample in a study of yellow fever vaccine responses in identical twins. TCRdb reprocessed the RT-PCR reads with MiXCR, giving one entry per CDR3 protein. Counted here are about 14,000 distinct CDR3 sequences, about 88% occurring once; the ten biggest clones make up 0.55% to 0.85%. This specimen consisted of T cells from blood (PBMCs), unsorted or a sorted subset (not recorded which), obtained before or after yellow fever vaccination (not recorded which). The receptors here all came from a woman under 30 who received the yellow fever vaccine. CDR3s include the opening cysteine and the closing phenylalanine or tryptophan. The D gene is left open where the match is weak.

TRBD1	TRBJ1-1	TRBV29-1	CSGDRVKNTEAFF	TGCAGCGGGGACAGGGTTAAGAACACTGAAGCTTTCTTT
TRBD2	TRBJ2-1	TRBV11-1	CASSPSSGTSGYNEQFF	TGTGCCAGCAGCCCTTCTTCCGGGACTAGCGGCTACAATGAGCAGTTCTTC
TRBD1	TRBJ1-1	TRBV7-9	CASSMTGMNTEAFF	TGTGCCAGCAGCATGACAGGGATGAACACTGAAGCTTTCTTT
TRBD2	TRBJ2-1	TRBV7-9	CASSPYIAGSYNEQFF	TGTGCCAGCAGCCCGTACATAGCGGGTTCCTACAATGAGCAGTTCTTC
TRBD2	TRBJ2-2	TRBV11-3	CASSLGLATGELFF	TGTGCCAGCAGCTTGGGACTAGCAACCGGGGAGCTGTTTTTT
TRBD1	TRBJ2-1	TRBV11-3	CASSLVVGQGHEQFF	TGTGCCAGCAGCTTAGTAGTTGGACAGGGCCATGAGCAGTTCTTC
-	TRBJ1-1	TRBV6-5	CASSYSGRVNTEAFF	TGTGCCAGCAGTTACTCGGGACGTGTGAACACTGAAGCTTTCTTT
-	TRBJ2-1	TRBV24-1	CATSDRRAWDEQFF	TGTGCCACCAGTGATCGCAGGGCCTGGGATGAGCAGTTCTTC
-	TRBJ2-1	TRBV29-1	CSVKPRSYNEQFF	TGCAGCGTTAAGCCCCGCTCCTACAATGAGCAGTTCTTC
TRBD1	TRBJ1-4	TRBV4-1	CASSQGSGTGSEKLFF	TGCGCCAGCAGCCAAGGCTCCGGGACAGGGAGTGAAAAACTGTTTTTT